This T cell receptor (beta chain) was found in a study of blood T cell repertoires in COVID-19. In the study overall: The origin of the acute and convalescent COVID-19 samples was the United States, Italy and Spain. Sample material is recorded as cDNA or gDNA derived from T cells, B-cell-depleted T cells, or PBMCs.

In the study's own analysis: By means of reference gene primer amplification, nucleated cell counts were estimated. The protocol was immunoSEQ multiplex PCR, while the TCRdb copy is restricted to in-frame clones and leaves out a portion. That table furnishes V, J and clone size, whereas the DNA furnished D and trimming. The sample holds roughly 380,000 clones, roughly 80% seen once. This clonotype originated in a human donor with acute or convalescent COVID-19. The donor label of this sample is uncertain. The sequencing sample was made of peripheral blood.

The CDR3 coding sequence is TGTGCCAGCTCACCTATTCGGGGACAGAATTACGAGCAGTACTTC. As protein: CASSPIRGQNYEQYF. The chain couples TRBV18 to TRBJ2-7; 7 positions agree with TRBD1. The ends lost 3 bases at V and 4 bases at J; junction bases unmatched: 9. Per the germline V gene, CDR1 is KGHSH and CDR2 is LQKENI. The CDR3 is made up of 15 amino acids.